This record concerns one T cell receptor (beta chain) sequence. The CDR3 runs 15 residues. Trimming removed 4 bases from V and 2 bases from J, with 15 bases in between. CDR1 is SGHDT and CDR2 is YYEEEE in the germline V gene. This record comes from a study of blood T cell repertoires in COVID-19. Whole-study context: The United States, Italy and Spain supplied acute and convalescent COVID-19 samples. PBMCs, B-cell-depleted T cells, or T cells were the source of the cDNA or gDNA that made up the material.

TCRdb keeps only in-frame clones here, not all; method: immunoSEQ multiplex PCR. The data show about 210,000 clones, approximately 78% seen once. This TCR derives from a woman in her 70s with COVID-19, enrolled during active disease. Sequencing input: peripheral blood. The V call is TRBV5-6, the J call TRBJ1-2; D possibly corresponds to TRBD1 (6 bases). The CDR3 DNA is TGTGCCAGCAGCGTGGGGGCAGGGCGGAACTATGGCTACACCTTC. This translates into CASSVGAGRNYGYTF. The entire variable domain, with the rest obtained from reference TRBV5-6 and TRBJ1-2, is as follows: DAGVTQSPTHLIKTRGQQVTLRCSPKSGHDTVSWYQQALGQGPQFIFQYYEEEERQRGNFPDRFSGHQFPNYSSELNVNALLLGDSALYLCASSVGAGRNYGYTFGSGTRLTVV.